Here is one T cell receptor beta chain with its context. Germline CDR1 is SGHAT and CDR2 is FQDESV (reference sequence). This CDR3 is 15 amino acids long. V lost 5 bases and J lost 6, with 17 bases in between. This sample is part of a study of cytomegalovirus exposure and HLA in healthy donors. 60 Vbeta and 13 Jbeta primers were used in PCR. The protocol was immunoSEQ multiplex PCR, while the TCRdb copy is restricted to in-frame clones and leaves out a portion. This sample has more than 140,000 clones, with around 73% found just once. The rearrangement links TRBV11-1 to TRBJ2-1, with a possible D match to TRBD2 (6 bases). Input material: PBMCs. The TCR comes from a female donor in good health and CMV-seronegative. The CDR3 sequence: CASSLLGTGSNEQFF. The CDR3 DNA reads as TGTGCCAGCAGCCTCCTCGGGACTGGCAGCAATGAGCAGTTCTTC.